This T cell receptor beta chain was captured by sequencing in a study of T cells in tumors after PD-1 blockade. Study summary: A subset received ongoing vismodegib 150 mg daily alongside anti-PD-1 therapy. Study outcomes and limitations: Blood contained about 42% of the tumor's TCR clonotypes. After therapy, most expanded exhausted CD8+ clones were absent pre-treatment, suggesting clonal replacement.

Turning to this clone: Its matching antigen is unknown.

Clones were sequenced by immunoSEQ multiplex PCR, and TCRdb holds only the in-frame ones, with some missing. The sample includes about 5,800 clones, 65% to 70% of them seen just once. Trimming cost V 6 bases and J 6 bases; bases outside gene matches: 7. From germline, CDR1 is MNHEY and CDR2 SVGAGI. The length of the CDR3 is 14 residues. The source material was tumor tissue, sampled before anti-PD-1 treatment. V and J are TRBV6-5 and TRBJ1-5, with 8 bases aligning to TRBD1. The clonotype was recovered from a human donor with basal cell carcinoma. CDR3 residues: CASSQAGGVQPQHF. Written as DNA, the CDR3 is TGTGCCAGCAGCCAAGCAGGGGGCGTTCAGCCCCAGCATTTT.